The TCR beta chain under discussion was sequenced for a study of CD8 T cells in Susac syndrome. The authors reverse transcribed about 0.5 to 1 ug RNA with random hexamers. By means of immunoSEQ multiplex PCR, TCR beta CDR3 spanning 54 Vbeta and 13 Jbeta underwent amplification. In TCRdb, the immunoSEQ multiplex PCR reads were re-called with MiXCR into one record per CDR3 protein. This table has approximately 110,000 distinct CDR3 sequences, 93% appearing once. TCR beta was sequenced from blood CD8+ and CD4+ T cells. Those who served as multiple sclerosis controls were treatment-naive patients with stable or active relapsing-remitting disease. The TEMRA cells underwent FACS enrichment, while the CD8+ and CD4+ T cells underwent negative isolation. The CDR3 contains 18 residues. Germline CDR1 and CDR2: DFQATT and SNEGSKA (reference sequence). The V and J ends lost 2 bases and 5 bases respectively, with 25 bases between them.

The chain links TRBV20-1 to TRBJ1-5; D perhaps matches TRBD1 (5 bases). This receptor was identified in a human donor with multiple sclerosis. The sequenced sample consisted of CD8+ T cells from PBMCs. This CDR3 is CSARRLRDTTGLDQPQHF. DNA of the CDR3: TGCAGTGCTAGACGGCTCAGGGATACTACGGGGTTGGATCAGCCCCAGCATTTT.